This T cell receptor beta chain was found in a study of blood T cell repertoires in COVID-19. At the level of the study: From T cells, B-cell-depleted T cells, or PBMCs came the material, which was cDNA or gDNA.

Original processing notes: Estimated nucleated cell counts came from reference gene primer amplification. Generated by immunoSEQ multiplex PCR, the TCRdb table keeps only in-frame clones and is missing some. That table furnishes V, J and clone size, whereas the DNA furnished D and trimming. The sample has 100,000 to 150,000 clones, around 89% seen once; the top ten hold 1.5%. Losses at the gene ends were 3 bases for V and 0 bases for J; bases not matched to a gene: 5. This CDR3 region has 15 residues. CDR1 is SGHTA and CDR2 is FQGNSA in the germline V gene. Sequenced material: peripheral blood. The chain employs TRBV7-2 and TRBJ2-7; 7 nucleotides match TRBD2. The sequence derives from a human donor in a cohort sampled during active COVID-19. The CDR3 sequence: CASSLTSFSSYEQYF. CDR3 bases: TGTGCCAGCAGCTTGACTAGCTTTAGCTCCTACGAGCAGTACTTC. The whole variable domain, remainder taken from reference TRBV7-2 and TRBJ2-7, is GAGVSQSPSNKVTEKGKDVELRCDPISGHTALYWYRQSLGQGLEFLIYFQGNSAPDKSGLPSDRFSAERTGGSVSTLTIQRTQQEDSAVYLCASSLTSFSSYEQYFGPGTRLTVT.